What follows are 32 T cell receptor beta chains derived from one specimen sequenced in a study of CD8+CD57+ T cells in acquired aplastic anemia. Genomic DNA, the template, was used for profiling of the TCR beta VDJ and CDR3. TCRdb itself ran the reads through MiXCR, one entry per CDR3 protein. The data contain fewer than 85,000 distinct CDR3 sequences, around 70% of them singletons. Patients who underwent sequencing had shown CD8+CD57+ cell expansion by flow cytometry. Sequencing was performed on sorted CD4+, CD8+, or CD8+CD57+ T cells (not recorded which) from PBMCs. The receptors stem from a human donor with aplastic anemia.

This chain connects TRBV7-6 to TRBJ2-7; D unclear. V was pared by 1 base and J by 4 bases, with 5 bases between. The CDR3 is 12 amino acids. The germline CDR1 and CDR2 sequences are SGHVS and FNYEAQ. Written as DNA, the CDR3 is TGTGCCAGCAGCTTAGATTTGTACGAGCAGTACTTC. This codes for CASSLDLYEQYF.

The CDR3 loop is CASTDLTWRSYEQYF. For the CDR3, the DNA is TGTGCCAGCACCGACCTTACGTGGAGGTCCTACGAGCAGTACTTC. V is TRBV6-1 and J is TRBJ2-7; maybe TRBD2 (5 bases). Germline CDR1 is MNHNS and CDR2 is SASEGT. This CDR3 spans 15 amino acids. The V and J ends lost 7 bases and 1 base respectively, with 17 bases between them.

This clonotype was seen at least ten times. The rearrangement uses TRBV24-1 and TRBJ1-2; 7 bases fit TRBD1. The ends lost 3 bases at V and 5 bases at J; junction bases unmatched: 5. CDR3 length equals 14 residues. Germline CDR1 and CDR2: KGHDR and SFDVKD. In DNA, the CDR3 is TGTGCCACCAGTGATATGGGGACAGCTTATGGCTACACCTTC. Its protein product is CATSDMGTAYGYTF.

V and J are TRBV9 and TRBJ2-5; no clear D. V lost 3 bases and J 4 bases, leaving 10 bases between the germline ends. There are 13 residues in the CDR3. Per germline, CDR1 SGDLS and CDR2 YYNGEE. This CDR3 is CASSDAVRETQYF. The CDR3 DNA follows: TGTGCCAGCAGCGATGCTGTTCGAGAGACCCAGTACTTC.

The chain is built from TRBV7-9 and TRBJ1-5; possible D gene TRBD1, 5 bases. This CDR3 spans 14 amino acids. V lost 3 bases to trimming and J lost 4 bases, with 10 bases between them. Germline assignment: CDR1 SEHNR and CDR2 FQNEAQ (reference sequence). CDR3 coding DNA: TGTGCCAGCAGCTTGACAGCAGGAAATCAGCCCCAGCATTTT. It yields the protein CASSLTAGNQPQHF.

The V gene is TRBV10-3, the J gene TRBJ1-6; D unclear. Trimming removed 5 bases at V and 7 bases at J, with 9 bases between. Germline CDR1 reads ENHRY; CDR2 reads SYGVKD. The CDR3 is 13 residues long. CDR3 bases: TGTGCCATCAGTTCCTATCTAAATTCACCCCTCCACTTT. Its protein product is CAISSYLNSPLHF.

The chain carries TRBV7-9 and TRBJ1-1, with a possible D match to TRBD1 (5 bases). Germline assignment: CDR1 SEHNR and CDR2 FQNEAQ (reference sequence). Trimming took 1 base from V and 8 from J, leaving 8 bases between them. The CDR3 sequence is 12 residues long. CDR3 nucleotides: TGTGCCAGCAGCTTAGTGGGGCCGGAAGCTTTCTTT. Encoded protein: CASSLVGPEAFF. Full variable domain (rest looked up from reference TRBV7-9 and TRBJ1-1): DTGVSQNPRHKITKRGQNVTFRCDPISEHNRLYWYRQTLGQGPEFLTYFQNEAQLEKSRLLSDRFSAERPKGSFSTLEIQRTEQGDSAMYLCASSLVGPEAFFGQGTRLTVV.

The J gene is TRBJ1-1, the V gene TRBV6-4, with D possibly matching TRBD1 (5 bases). The CDR3 covers 14 residues. Trimming pared 11 bases from V and 0 bases from J, leaving 16 bases between. Per the germline V gene, CDR1 is MRHNA and CDR2 is SNTAGT. The CDR3 bases are TGTGCCGTATCGGGGCTCATTATGAACACTGAAGCTTTCTTT. Its translation is CAVSGLIMNTEAFF.

This clonotype was picked up one time. A read error may produce the germline difference seen at one junction end. The chain joins TRBV7-9 to TRBJ1-2, with a tentative D call TRBD1 (5 bases). CDR1 SEHNR and CDR2 FQNEAQ come from the germline V gene (reference sequence). The CDR3 length is 13 residues. CDR3 residues: CASSDVGGYGYAF. CDR3 nucleotide sequence: TGTGCCAGCAGTGACGTCGGGGGTTATGGCTACGCCTTC.

V is TRBV2 and J is TRBJ2-1; D call uncertain. The CDR3 covers 15 residues. CDR1 SNHLY and CDR2 FYNNEI come from the germline V gene. V was pared by 6 bases and J by 6 bases, with 18 bases between. CDR3 sequence: CASRRAVASSNEQFF. CDR3 coding DNA: TGTGCCAGCAGACGCGCCGTCGCAAGCAGCAATGAGCAGTTCTTC.

This chain joins TRBV10-1 and TRBJ2-7; the D is unclear. Germline CDR1 reads WNHNN; CDR2 reads SYGVQD (reference sequence). The CDR3 is 13 amino acids. V was cut by 6 bases and J by 2 bases, with 11 bases left in between. The CDR3 reads CASRYPDTYEQYF. In DNA form, the CDR3 reads TGCGCCAGCAGATACCCCGACACCTACGAGCAGTACTTC.

The gene calls are TRBV10-1 and TRBJ2-3; 10 nucleotides align to TRBD2. Trimming removed 2 bases from V and 3 bases from J; junction bases left unmatched: 8. CDR1 and CDR2 from the germline V gene are WNHNN and SYGVQD (reference sequence). This CDR3 has 17 amino acids. CDR3 loop: CASSEAMGAGGTDTQYF. For the CDR3, the DNA is TGCGCCAGCAGTGAGGCCATGGGAGCGGGAGGGACAGATACGCAGTATTTT.

The V call is TRBV7-9, the J call TRBJ2-7; 8 nucleotides align to TRBD1. V dropped 2 bases and J dropped 5; count of bases not matched to a gene: 2. This CDR3 has 13 amino acids. Germline values: CDR1 SEHNR, CDR2 FQNEAQ (reference sequence). This chain's CDR3 is CASSLQTGDEQYF. Written as DNA, the CDR3 is TGTGCCAGCAGCTTACAGACAGGGGACGAGCAGTACTTC.

The chain links TRBV24-1 to TRBJ2-3; 8 bases match TRBD2. The length of the CDR3 is 13 residues. J gave up 0 bases and V 9 bases, and 1 base lay outside the gene matches. CDR1 KGHDR and CDR2 SFDVKD come from the germline V gene. The CDR3 loop is CATAGGSTDTQYF. The CDR3 region has the DNA TGTGCCACCGCGGGGGGCAGCACAGATACGCAGTATTTT.

The chain recombines TRBV4-3 with TRBJ2-5, with 9 bases identical to TRBD1. There are 17 residues in the CDR3. Trimming took 1 base from V and 5 from J; bases not matched to a gene: 11. From germline, CDR1 is LGHNA and CDR2 YSLEER. As DNA, the CDR3 is TGCGCCAGCAGCCAAGGTCCCGGGACAGGGTTCTCGGAGACCCAGTACTTC. The encoded protein is CASSQGPGTGFSETQYF.

CDR3 sequence reads: CASSLIGDWGRYEQYF. In nucleotides, the CDR3 is TGTGCCAGCAGCTTAATCGGGGACTGGGGGAGGTACGAGCAGTACTTC. The chain has TRBV11-1 and TRBJ2-7, with D possibly TRBD2 on 6 matching bases. Germline-derived CDR1 and CDR2 are SGHAT and FQDESV (reference sequence). CDR3 size: 16 residues. The V and J ends lost 2 bases and 4 bases respectively, with 18 bases between them.

V gene TRBV7-6 combines with J gene TRBJ1-1; D possibly corresponds to TRBD1 (6 bases). Per germline, CDR1 SGHVS and CDR2 FNYEAQ. The germline V and J ends were trimmed by 3 bases and 7 bases, with 9 bases remaining between them. This CDR3 spans 12 amino acids. In nucleotides, the CDR3 is TGTGCCAGCAGCTTGGAGGGGGTTGAAGCTTTCTTT. It codes for CASSLEGVEAFF.

V is TRBV10-3 and J is TRBJ2-3, with D perhaps matching TRBD1 (5 bases). The CDR3 runs to 15 residues. The germline gives CDR1 ENHRY, CDR2 SYGVKD. V lost 4 bases to trimming and J lost 0 bases, with 11 bases between them. The CDR3 is CAISVKGVSTDTQYF. The CDR3 DNA sequence: TGTGCCATCAGTGTGAAAGGGGTCAGCACAGATACGCAGTATTTT.

The V gene is TRBV20-1, the J gene TRBJ1-6, with D possibly matching TRBD1 (6 bases). Germline V CDR1 and CDR2: DFQATT, SNEGSKA (reference sequence). This CDR3 has 15 residues. V lost 2 bases to trimming and J lost 7 bases, with 15 bases between them. As DNA, the CDR3 is TGCAGTGCTAGATTGCGGGGGGCCAAGAATTCACCCCTCCACTTT. Translation: CSARLRGAKNSPLHF.

This clonotype was detected only a few times. The chain uses TRBV29-1 and TRBJ2-3, with 8 bases fitting TRBD2. The CDR3 has 16 residues. Germline CDR1 reads SQVTM; CDR2 reads ANQGSEA. Trimming at V came to 6 bases and at J to 0 bases, leaving 11 bases not matched to a gene. The CDR3 nucleotides are TGCAGCGTCCTTACGGGGGGGACGTCTAGCACAGATACGCAGTATTTT. Protein: CSVLTGGTSSTDTQYF.

This clonotype was observed once. V gene TRBV4-3 combines with J gene TRBJ1-1, with 7 bases that match TRBD1. V shed 1 base and J 4 bases; nucleotides not matched to a gene: 6. Germline CDR1 and CDR2: LGHNA and YSLEER. The CDR3 spans 15 residues. The CDR3 bases are TGCGCCAGCAGCCAAGGGGAGGGGGCTTTCACTGAAGCTTTCTTT. It yields the protein CASSQGEGAFTEAFF.

Only a few counts were recorded for this clonotype. J is TRBJ2-7 and V is TRBV10-2; TRBD1 matches at 7 bases. Per the germline V gene, CDR1 is WSHSY and CDR2 is SAAADI. The CDR3 runs to 17 residues. V gave up 0 bases and J gave up 0 bases; unmatched junction bases: 8. The CDR3 nucleotides read TGCGCCAGCAGTGAGTCGGTAGGCAGGGGGAGCTCCTACGAGCAGTACTTC. Translated, it gives CASSESVGRGSSYEQYF.

The rearrangement uses TRBV15 and TRBJ1-2; the match to TRBD1 covers 7 bases. Germline CDR1 reads LNHNV; CDR2 reads YYDKDF (reference sequence). Unmatched junction bases numbered 4, after V lost 0 bases and J lost 0 bases. The CDR3 consists of 16 residues. CDR3 loop: CATSRDRGGTNYGYTF. CDR3 coding DNA: TGTGCCACCAGCAGAGACAGGGGGGGGACTAACTATGGCTACACCTTC.

This clonotype has just one count. Mismatch with germline at one junction end may stem from a read error. This chain joins TRBV5-8 and TRBJ2-3; a weak D match, TRBD1 (5 bases). From germline, CDR1 is SGHTS and CDR2 YDEGEE. This CDR3 has 14 residues. The CDR3 coding sequence is TGTGCCAGCAGCTTGGGGCTAGGGGTGGATACGCATTATTTT. Translating gives CASSLGLGVDTHYF.

This chain links TRBV7-9 with TRBJ1-1; no reliable D call. CDR3 length equals 13 residues. V dropped 6 bases and J dropped 4 bases, with 12 bases sitting between them. CDR1 SEHNR and CDR2 FQNEAQ come from the germline V gene (reference sequence). The CDR3 DNA sequence: TGTGCCAGCAGTAGGGTCCTTGCCACTGAAGCTTTCTTT. Protein product: CASSRVLATEAFF.

J is TRBJ1-5 and V is TRBV5-6; 9 bases map to TRBD1. Germline CDR1 reads SGHDT; CDR2 reads YYEEEE. The CDR3 spans 18 residues. With V trimmed by 4 bases and J by 7 bases, 18 bases remained unmatched. The CDR3 sequence: CASSTEGTGRASGQPQHF. CDR3 nucleotide sequence: TGTGCCAGCAGCACAGAAGGGACAGGGCGAGCCTCCGGGCAGCCCCAGCATTTT.

This CDR3 is CASSSAGANVLTF. As DNA, the CDR3 is TGCGCCAGCAGTTCGGCTGGGGCCAACGTCCTGACTTTC. V usage is TRBV5-1 and J usage is TRBJ2-6; D unclear. Germline V lookup: CDR1 SGHRS, CDR2 YFSETQ. CDR3 length equals 13 residues. The V end lost 5 bases, the J end lost 2 bases, and 5 bases lay between the germline ends.

This clonotype was seen a handful of times. This sequence joins TRBV10-3 and TRBJ1-5, with no clear D. Trimming took 3 bases from V and 0 from J, leaving 6 bases between them. CDR3 size: 14 residues. The germline CDR1 and CDR2 sequences are ENHRY and SYGVKD. The CDR3 protein is CAISDTGSNQPQHF. The DNA for the CDR3 is TGTGCCATCAGTGATACGGGTAGCAATCAGCCCCAGCATTTT.

The chain combines TRBV5-4 with TRBJ2-7, with TRBD1 matching over 10 bases. The germline gives CDR1 SGHNT, CDR2 YYREEE (reference sequence). The CDR3 has 17 amino acids. J gave up 4 bases and V 1 base, and 11 bases lay outside the gene matches. CDR3 DNA sequence: TGTGCCAGCAGCTTGATTGTCTTGGGGACAGGGGTTTACGAGCAGTACTTC. Its translation is CASSLIVLGTGVYEQYF.

V gene TRBV6-1 combines with J gene TRBJ2-7, with 9 positions matching TRBD1. The V gene end was trimmed by 6 bases and the J gene end by 3 bases; junction bases not matched to a gene: 9. The germline gives CDR1 MNHNS, CDR2 SASEGT. The CDR3 length is 15 residues. CDR3 DNA: TGTGCCAGCAGGCCAAAGGGGACAGGGTTCTACGAGCAGTACTTC. This codes for CASRPKGTGFYEQYF.

This clonotype was found a few times. The V gene is TRBV20-1, the J gene TRBJ2-7, with 9 bases fitting TRBD1. The CDR3 spans 14 residues. V gave up 3 bases and J gave up 6 bases; unmatched junction bases: 9. Germline V lookup: CDR1 DFQATT, CDR2 SNEGSKA (reference sequence). CDR3 region: CSASRTGASSEQYF. CDR3 coding DNA: TGCAGTGCTAGCCGGACAGGGGCGAGTTCCGAGCAGTACTTC.

This chain joins TRBV7-6 and TRBJ2-1; 7 nucleotides agree with TRBD1. CDR1 and CDR2 from the germline V gene are SGHVS and FNYEAQ. V shed 5 bases, J shed 5 bases, and the junction held 9 bases outside the gene matches. CDR3 size: 15 residues. CDR3 protein: CASSRARGFDNEQFF. For the CDR3, the DNA is TGTGCCAGCAGCCGGGCCAGGGGGTTCGACAATGAGCAGTTCTTC.